This T cell receptor (beta chain) was sequenced for a study of control samples from healthy donors and cancer patients. Assay: immunoSEQ multiplex PCR; the TCRdb copy retains only in-frame clones and omits some. The sample lists roughly 150,000 clones, 80% to 95% occurring once. The V gene's germline CDR1 is MNHEY and CDR2 SMNVEV (reference sequence). The V gene end was trimmed by 3 bases and the J gene end by 3 bases; junction bases not matched to a gene: 1. This CDR3 is built from 13 residues. This sequence joins TRBV27 and TRBJ2-7; 8 nucleotides match TRBD1. The sequenced sample consisted of blood. This clonotype originated in a man in his late teens or twenties in good health. CDR3 amino acids: CASSFGQGYEQYF. CDR3 sequence (DNA): TGTGCCAGCAGTTTCGGACAGGGCTACGAGCAGTACTTC.